What follows is one TCR beta chain and its context. This record belongs to a study of T cell changes during pregnancy in multiple sclerosis. Sequenced by immunoSEQ multiplex PCR; TCRdb stores in-frame clones only, minus some. The sample shows 90,000 to 100,000 clones, just under 95% of them seen only once. J was trimmed by 2 bases and V by 4 bases; bases with no gene match: 9. The CDR3 extends over 17 amino acids. Germline V CDR1 and CDR2: SGHVS, FNYEAQ. The sequencing used peripheral blood, collected in the first trimester of pregnancy. The rearrangement links TRBV7-6 to TRBJ2-1; 9 nucleotides line up with TRBD2. This sequence originates from a female donor with multiple sclerosis, enrolled in a pregnancy study. The CDR3 nucleotides are TGTGCCAGCAGCTCGACCCCCGGCGGGGGGGCCTACAATGAGCAGTTCTTC. Its translation is CASSSTPGGGAYNEQFF. Together with reference TRBV7-6 and TRBJ2-1, the CDR3 gives the full variable domain: GAGVSQSPRYKVTKRGQDVALRCDPISGHVSLYWYRQALGQGPEFLTYFNYEAQQDKSGLPNDRFSAERPEGSISTLTIQRTEQRDSAMYRCASSSTPGGGAYNEQFFGPGTRLTVL.